These 11 T cell receptor beta chains share one sample of origin, sequenced in a study of T cell responses to AZD1222 COVID-19 vaccine. Clones were sequenced by immunoSEQ multiplex PCR, and TCRdb holds only the in-frame ones, with some missing. The table records 100,000 or so clones, approximately 87% of them present only once. The material was peripheral blood, obtained on day 0 of AZD1222 vaccination. The receptors come from an adult in good health.

V is TRBV2 and J is TRBJ2-3; maybe TRBD2 (6 bases). Trimming took off 3 bases at V and 4 bases at J, with 11 bases between the two ends. This CDR3 has 14 residues. CDR1 is SNHLY and CDR2 is FYNNEI in the germline V gene. This CDR3 reads CASSEGLPPDTQYF. The CDR3 region has the DNA TGTGCCAGCAGTGAGGGACTCCCGCCAGATACGCAGTATTTT.

The chain combines TRBV12-3 or TRBV12-4 with TRBJ2-1; TRBD2 is a possible D gene (5 bases). V was shortened by 3 bases and J by 10 bases, with 13 bases between the two germline ends. The CDR3 has 13 residues. In nucleotides, the CDR3 is TGTGCCAGCAGTTTCGCCGCTCGAGGGGAGCAGTTCTTC. This translates into CASSFAARGEQFF.

This rearrangement joins TRBV5-4 to TRBJ1-2, with 9 bases identical to TRBD1. CDR1 and CDR2 (germline): SGHNT, YYREEE (reference sequence). CDR3 size: 15 residues. V lost 3 bases, J lost 6 bases, and 9 bases stayed unmatched. The CDR3 sequence is CASSSPGTGKNGYTF. The CDR3 coding sequence is TGTGCCAGCAGCTCTCCGGGGACAGGGAAAAATGGCTACACCTTC.

The genes are TRBV7-8 and TRBJ2-3, with D unclear. Deletions cut 1 base from V and 2 bases from J, with 19 bases between. There are 18 residues in the CDR3. CDR1 and CDR2 from the germline V gene are SGHVS and FQNEAQ. This CDR3 reads CASSLVASLQENTDTQYF. CDR3 nucleotide sequence: TGTGCCAGCAGCTTAGTGGCTTCTCTGCAGGAGAACACAGATACGCAGTATTTT.

The V gene is TRBV4-2, the J gene TRBJ2-3; D not resolved. V lost 0 bases to trimming and J lost 0 bases, with 10 bases between them. Per the germline V gene, CDR1 is LGHNA and CDR2 is YNFKEQ. The CDR3 contains 16 residues. CDR3 sequence (DNA): TGTGCCAGCAGCCAAGACGCGGCTGTTAGCACAGATACGCAGTATTTT. This codes for CASSQDAAVSTDTQYF.

J is TRBJ2-7 and V is TRBV21-1; the table gives TRBD2 as D, unverified against the DNA. TRBV21-1 is a known pseudogene. The CDR3 length is 14 residues. The CDR3: CASSNFVEGHEQYF. As DNA, the CDR3 is TGTGCCAGCAGCAACTTTGTCGAGGGCCACGAGCAGTACTTC.

The chain joins TRBV11-1 to TRBJ1-1; a possible D gene is TRBD1 (6 bases). Germline CDR1 SGHAT, CDR2 FQDESV (reference sequence). V was shortened by 2 bases and J by 2 bases, with 15 bases between the two germline ends. The CDR3 spans 16 residues. The CDR3 is CASSLTSWGRNTEAFF. In DNA form, the CDR3 reads TGTGCCAGCAGCTTAACCTCGTGGGGGCGAAACACTGAAGCTTTCTTT.

The rearrangement links TRBV2 to TRBJ2-1, with 13 bases that match TRBD2. This CDR3 contains 18 residues. After removal of 6 bases from V and 0 bases from J, the junction contained 8 bases not matched to a gene. Germline V gene sequence: CDR1 SNHLY, CDR2 FYNNEI. CDR3 in amino acids: CASRILGLAGSSYNEQFF. In DNA form, the CDR3 reads TGTGCCAGCAGGATTCTGGGACTAGCGGGAAGCTCCTACAATGAGCAGTTCTTC.

CDR3 loop: CASSFRGQGLYEQYF. As DNA, the CDR3 is TGTGCCAGCAGTTTCCGGGGACAGGGACTCTACGAGCAGTACTTC. This rearrangement joins TRBV27 to TRBJ2-7, with TRBD1 identical over 9 bases. The V segment lost 3 bases and the J segment 3 bases; nucleotides outside the gene matches: 6. In germline, CDR1 is MNHEY, CDR2 SMNVEV (reference sequence). CDR3 length equals 15 residues.

This clone was counted between two and nine times. V gene TRBV5-1 combines with J gene TRBJ2-2; 12 bases agree with TRBD2. With 0 bases clipped from V and 4 bases from J, the junction kept 1 base outside the gene matches. Germline V gives CDR1 SGHRS, CDR2 YFSETQ. The CDR3 sequence is 16 residues long. CDR3 region: CASSLASGRATGELFF. In nucleotides, the CDR3 is TGCGCCAGCAGCTTGGCTAGCGGGAGGGCCACCGGGGAGCTGTTTTTT.

The chain combines TRBV29-1 with TRBJ2-3; D not resolved. V was pared by 5 bases and J by 4 bases, with 13 bases between. CDR1 and CDR2 from the germline V gene are SQVTM and ANQGSEA. The CDR3 spans 13 residues. CDR3 sequence: CSVWARAADTQYF. CDR3 nucleotide sequence: TGCAGCGTTTGGGCCCGGGCCGCAGATACGCAGTATTTT.